Below, one T cell receptor (beta chain) is given with its context. What it recognizes is unknown. Sequencing ends 3 residues short of the CDR3 end; the germline J gene provides the rest. Assay: immunoSEQ multiplex PCR; the TCRdb copy retains only in-frame clones and omits some. This sample contains 25,000 to 35,000 clones. CDR1 PRHDT and CDR2 FYEKMQ come from the germline V gene (reference sequence). V lost 5 bases to trimming and J lost 9 bases; unmatched junction nucleotides: 7. There are 14 residues in the CDR3. This sample was taken from a study of T cells in women clearing cervical HPV infection. Study at large: Blood came at first lesion visit for cases, post-clearance for controls.

Study-level findings and limits: TRBV6-7 relative abundance averaged approximately 0.11% in cases and less than 0.2% in controls.

Material for sequencing was blood buffy coat. The chain recombines TRBV13 with TRBJ2-1; 10 nucleotides agree with TRBD2. This receptor was identified in a woman aged 18 to 75 with a cervical HPV16 infection that either progressed to CIN3+ or cleared (not recorded which). The CDR3 is CASSLAGVLSEQFF. CDR3 DNA, as far as it was read: TGTGCCAGCAGCCTAGCGGGGGTTTTGAGTGAG.